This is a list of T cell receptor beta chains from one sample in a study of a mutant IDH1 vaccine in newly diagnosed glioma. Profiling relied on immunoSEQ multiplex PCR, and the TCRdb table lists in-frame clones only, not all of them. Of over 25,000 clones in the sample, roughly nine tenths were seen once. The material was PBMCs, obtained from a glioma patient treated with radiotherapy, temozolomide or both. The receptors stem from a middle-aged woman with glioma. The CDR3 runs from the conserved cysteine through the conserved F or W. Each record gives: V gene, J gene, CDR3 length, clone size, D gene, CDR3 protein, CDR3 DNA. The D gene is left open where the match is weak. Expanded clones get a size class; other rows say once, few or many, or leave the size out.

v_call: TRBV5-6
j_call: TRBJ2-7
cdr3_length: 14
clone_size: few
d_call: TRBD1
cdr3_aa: CASSQQGPVGEQYF
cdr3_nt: TGTGCCAGCAGCCAACAGGGGCCGGTGGGGGAGCAGTACTTC

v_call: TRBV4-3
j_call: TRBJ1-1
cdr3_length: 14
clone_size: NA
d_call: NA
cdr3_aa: CASSQTPGNTEAFF
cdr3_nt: TGCGCCAGCAGCCAAACGCCAGGAAACACTGAAGCTTTCTTT

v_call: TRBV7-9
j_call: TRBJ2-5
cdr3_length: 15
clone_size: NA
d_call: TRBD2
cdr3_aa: CASSSGGSGGETQYF
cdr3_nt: TGTGCCAGCAGCTCAGGGGGTAGCGGGGGTGAGACCCAGTACTTC

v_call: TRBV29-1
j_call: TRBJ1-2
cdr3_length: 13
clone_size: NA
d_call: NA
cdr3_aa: CSVRNLRESGYTF
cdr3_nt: TGCAGCGTTCGCAATCTCAGGGAGAGCGGCTACACCTTC

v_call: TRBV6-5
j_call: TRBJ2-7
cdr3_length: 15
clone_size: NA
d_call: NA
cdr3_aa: CASRPNPSSSYEQYF
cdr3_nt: TGTGCCAGCAGACCCAACCCCTCTAGCTCCTACGAGCAGTACTTC

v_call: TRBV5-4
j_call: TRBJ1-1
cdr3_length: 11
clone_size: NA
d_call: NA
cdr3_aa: CASSEHTEAFF
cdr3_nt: TGTGCCAGCAGCGAACACACTGAAGCTTTCTTT

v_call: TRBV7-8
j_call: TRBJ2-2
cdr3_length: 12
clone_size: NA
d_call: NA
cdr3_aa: CASSYQRGELFF
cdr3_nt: TGTGCCAGCAGCTACCAGAGGGGGGAGCTGTTTTTT

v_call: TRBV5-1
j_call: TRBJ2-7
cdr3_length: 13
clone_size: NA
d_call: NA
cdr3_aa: CASSLQGTYEQYF
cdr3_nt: TGCGCCAGCAGCTTGCAGGGAACCTACGAGCAGTACTTC

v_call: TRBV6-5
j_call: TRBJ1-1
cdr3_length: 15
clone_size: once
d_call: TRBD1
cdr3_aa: CASSLQGALNTEAFF
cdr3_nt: TGTGCCAGCAGTCTACAGGGGGCTCTGAACACTGAAGCTTTCTTT

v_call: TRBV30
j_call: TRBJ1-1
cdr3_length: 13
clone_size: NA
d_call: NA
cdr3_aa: CAWSGGGNTEAFF
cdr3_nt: TGTGCCTGGAGTGGAGGGGGGAACACTGAAGCTTTCTTT

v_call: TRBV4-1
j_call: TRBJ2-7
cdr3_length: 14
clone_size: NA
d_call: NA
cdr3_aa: CASSQMLGLYEQYF
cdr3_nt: TGCGCCAGCAGCCAGATGCTCGGACTCTACGAGCAGTACTTC

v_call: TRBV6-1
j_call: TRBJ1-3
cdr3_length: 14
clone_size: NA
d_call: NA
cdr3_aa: CASSPSGSGNTIYF
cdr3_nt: TGTGCCAGCAGCCCCTCCGGGTCGGGAAACACCATATATTTT

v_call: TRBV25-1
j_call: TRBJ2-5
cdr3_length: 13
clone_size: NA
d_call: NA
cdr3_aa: CASSGEVRQAQYF
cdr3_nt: TGTGCCAGCAGTGGGGAAGTGAGGCAGGCCCAGTACTTC

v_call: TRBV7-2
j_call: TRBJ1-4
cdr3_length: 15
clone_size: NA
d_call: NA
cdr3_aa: CASSLANQRGEKLFF
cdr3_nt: TGTGCCAGCAGCTTAGCCAACCAACGGGGGGAAAAACTGTTTTTT

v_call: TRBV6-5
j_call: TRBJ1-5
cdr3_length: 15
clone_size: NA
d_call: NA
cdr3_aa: CASSYSAGDNQPQHF
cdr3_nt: TGTGCCAGCAGTTACTCGGCTGGTGACAATCAGCCCCAGCATTTT

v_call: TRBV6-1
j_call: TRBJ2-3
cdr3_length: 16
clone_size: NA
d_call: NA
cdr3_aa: CASSGGQLVSIDTQYF
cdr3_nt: TGTGCCAGCAGTGGTGGACAGCTCGTTAGCATAGATACGCAGTATTTT

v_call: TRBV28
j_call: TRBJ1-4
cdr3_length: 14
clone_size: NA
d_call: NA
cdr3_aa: CASSTSRNHEKLFF
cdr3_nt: TGTGCCAGCTCCACGTCACGGAATCATGAAAAACTGTTTTTT

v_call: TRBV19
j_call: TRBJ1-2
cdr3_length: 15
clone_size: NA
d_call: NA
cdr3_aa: CASSTQPGERYGYTF
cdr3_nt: TGTGCCAGTAGTACCCAGCCCGGGGAAAGGTATGGCTACACCTTC

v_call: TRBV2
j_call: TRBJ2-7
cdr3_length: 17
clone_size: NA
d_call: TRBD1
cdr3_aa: CASSDGTGGDWSYEQYF
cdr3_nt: TGTGCCAGCAGTGATGGGACAGGGGGGGATTGGTCCTACGAGCAGTACTTC

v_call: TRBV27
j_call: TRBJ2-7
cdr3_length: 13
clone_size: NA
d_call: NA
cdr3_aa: CASSLVPTSEQYF
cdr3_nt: TGTGCCAGCAGTTTAGTCCCAACGTCGGAGCAGTACTTC

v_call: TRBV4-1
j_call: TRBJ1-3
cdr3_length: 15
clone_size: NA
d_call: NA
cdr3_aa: CASRAGVRPGNTIYF
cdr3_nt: TGCGCCAGCAGGGCAGGGGTACGTCCTGGAAACACCATATATTTT

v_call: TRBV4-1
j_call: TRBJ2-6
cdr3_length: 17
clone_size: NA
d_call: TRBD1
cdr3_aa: CASSQGQGVTGANVLTF
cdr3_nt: TGCGCCAGCAGCCAAGGACAGGGGGTTACTGGGGCCAACGTCCTGACTTTC

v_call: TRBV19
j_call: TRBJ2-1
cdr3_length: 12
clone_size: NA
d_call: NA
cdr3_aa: CASSLRGYEQFF
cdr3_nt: TGTGCCAGTAGTCTCAGGGGCTATGAGCAGTTCTTC

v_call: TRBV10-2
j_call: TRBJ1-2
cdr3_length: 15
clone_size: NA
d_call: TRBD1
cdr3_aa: CASSESAETGRGYTF
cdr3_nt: TGCGCCAGCAGTGAGTCTGCCGAGACAGGGAGAGGCTACACCTTC

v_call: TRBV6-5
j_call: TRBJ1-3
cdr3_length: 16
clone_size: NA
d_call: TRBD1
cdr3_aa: CASSLDRASSGNTIYF
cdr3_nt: TGTGCCAGCAGTTTAGACAGGGCGAGCTCTGGAAACACCATATATTTT

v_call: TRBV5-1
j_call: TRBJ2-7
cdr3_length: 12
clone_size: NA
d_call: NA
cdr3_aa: CASSFGGYEQYF
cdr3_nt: TGCGCCAGCAGCTTTGGTGGCTACGAGCAGTACTTC

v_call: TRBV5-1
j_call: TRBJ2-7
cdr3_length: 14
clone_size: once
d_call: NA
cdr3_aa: CASSFFKRDYEQYF
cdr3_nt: TGCGCCAGCAGCTTCTTTAAACGGGACTACGAGCAGTACTTC

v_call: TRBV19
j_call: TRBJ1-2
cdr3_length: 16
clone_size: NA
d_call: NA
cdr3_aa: CASSIGLTTGGYGYTF
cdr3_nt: TGTGCCAGTAGTATAGGCCTCACGACGGGCGGCTATGGCTACACCTTC

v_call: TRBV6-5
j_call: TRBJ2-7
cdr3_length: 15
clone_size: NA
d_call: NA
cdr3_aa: CASSYGGLVGYEQYF
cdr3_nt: TGTGCCAGCAGTTACGGGGGGTTAGTCGGCTACGAGCAGTACTTC